The 16 T cell receptor beta chains presented below share a single source sample, sequenced in a study of T cells in Graves' hyperthyroidism and ophthalmopathy (dated by TCRdb to between 2018 and 2020). Library preparation employed multiplex PCR. Sequencing took place on an Illumina HiSeq 2000. TCR beta CDR3 regions were amplified from RNA transcripts. For the first round of RT-PCR on the TCR CDR3, the HTBI primer set was used together with the Qiagen OneStep RT-PCR kit. TCRdb reworked the public reads: Q25 trimming with fastp, MiXCR clone assembly, productive beta chains retained. Rows with a matching CDR3 protein are joined into one entry that keeps the most common DNA and genes. The sample table lists 550,000 to 600,000 distinct CDR3 sequences, approximately 16% of them with a count of one. The ten largest clones represent 15% to 20% of the sample. The sample was blood. These receptor sequences come from a young woman with Graves' hyperthyroidism.

This clonotype appeared many times. This rearrangement joins TRBV30 to TRBJ2-1; 9 bases are shared with TRBD2. Germline V gives CDR1 GTSNPN, CDR2 SVGIG (reference sequence). This CDR3 has 17 amino acids. The J segment lost 4 bases and the V segment lost 2 bases, leaving 12 bases of the junction unmatched. This chain's CDR3 is CAWSPQGVAGDYNEQFF. Here the CDR3 DNA reads TGTGCCTGGAGTCCCCAGGGGGTAGCGGGAGATTACAATGAGCAGTTCTTC.

This clonotype occurred many times. The chain is built from TRBV6-2 or TRBV6-3 and TRBJ1-5, with D unclear. Trimming pared 2 bases from V and 5 bases from J, leaving 10 bases between. The V gene's germline CDR1 is MNHEY and CDR2 SVGEGT. This CDR3 is built from 14 residues. Here the CDR3 DNA reads TGTGCCAGCAGTTACCCTCCGGGCTATCAGCCCCAGCATTTT. It is translated as CASSYPPGYQPQHF.

The table lists this clonotype with a count of one. Just one base apart from a much larger clone, this may be a read error. The rearrangement links TRBV28 to TRBJ2-5; 10 positions match TRBD1. Germline V gene data show CDR1 as MDHEN and CDR2 as SYDVKM. The V and J ends lost 5 bases and 5 bases, in that order; junction bases with no gene match: 14. CDR3 size: 17 residues. CDR3 DNA sequence: TGTGCCAGCAGTCCTACGGGACAGGGGTTAGGGAGCGAGACCCAGTACTTC. Encoded protein: CASSPTGQGLGSETQYF. The full variable domain, in which reference TRBV28 and TRBJ2-5 provide the parts outside the CDR3, is DVKVTQSSRYLVKRTGEKVFLECVQDMDHENMFWYRQDPGLGLRLIYFSYDVKMKEKGDIPEGYSVSREKKERFSLILESASTNQTSMYLCASSPTGQGLGSETQYFGPGTRLLVL.

The chain is built from TRBV10-3 and TRBJ1-3; D uncertain. Trimming pared 3 bases from V and 0 bases from J, leaving 9 bases between. This CDR3 has 15 amino acids. Per the germline V gene, CDR1 is ENHRY and CDR2 is SYGVKD. DNA of the CDR3: TGTGCCATCAGTGATGTCGCGCTCTCTGGAAACACCATATATTTT. This sequence encodes CAISDVALSGNTIYF.

The sample holds a few counts of this clonotype. V is TRBV7-9 and J is TRBJ2-5, with TRBD1 matching over 12 bases. Looked up from germline, CDR1 is SEHNR and CDR2 is FQNEAQ (reference sequence). The CDR3 runs to 15 residues. J was trimmed by 1 base and V by 6 bases; bases with no gene match: 3. Here the CDR3 DNA reads TGTGCCAGCAGTTGGGGACAGGGGGCCCAAGAGACCCAGTACTTC. Amino acids: CASSWGQGAQETQYF.

This clonotype was observed a few times. The chain couples TRBV15 to TRBJ2-7, with 9 positions matching TRBD2. The length of the CDR3 is 18 residues. The germline CDR1 and CDR2 sequences are LNHNV and YYDKDF (reference sequence). With 3 bases clipped from V and 2 bases from J, the junction kept 14 bases outside the gene matches. The CDR3 region is CATSRLYRTSVFPYEQYF. DNA of the CDR3: TGTGCCACCAGCAGGCTGTATAGGACTAGCGTATTTCCCTACGAGCAGTACTTC.

Many counts were recorded for this clonotype. V gene TRBV2 combines with J gene TRBJ2-2; D gene uncertain. The length of the CDR3 is 13 residues. Germline V gives CDR1 SNHLY, CDR2 FYNNEI. The V end lost 5 bases, the J end lost 4 bases, and 8 bases lay between the germline ends. The CDR3 sequence: CASSTPPTGELFF. The DNA for the CDR3 is TGTGCCAGCAGTACTCCCCCCACCGGGGAGCTGTTTTTT.

V gene TRBV6-1 combines with J gene TRBJ2-1; no clear D. The CDR3 is made up of 14 amino acids. Trimming shortened V by 6 bases and J by 2 bases, and 11 bases separated the two germline ends. The germline V gene has CDR1 MNHNS and CDR2 SASEGT. Written as DNA, the CDR3 is TGTGCCAGCAGAAGGTCCGGTACCTACAATGAGCAGTTCTTC. Protein: CASRRSGTYNEQFF.

This clonotype was seen a few times. The chain carries TRBV2 and TRBJ1-3; D remains unclear. V was clipped by 3 bases and J by 1 base, with 7 bases between them. There are 14 residues in the CDR3. The germline gives CDR1 SNHLY, CDR2 FYNNEI. The CDR3 nucleotides are TGTGCCAGCAGTGAGGCAGCATCTGGAAACACCATATATTTT. Its protein product is CASSEAASGNTIYF.

The chain joins TRBV10-2 to TRBJ2-2, with 8 bases fitting TRBD1. V gave up 7 bases and J gave up 1 base; unmatched junction bases: 14. Germline V gives CDR1 WSHSY, CDR2 SAAADI. CDR3 length: 18 residues. As DNA, the CDR3 is TGCGCCAGCAAAGAGGGTTGGAGACAGGGGAGGAACACCGGGGAGCTGTTTTTT. Translation gives CASKEGWRQGRNTGELFF.

This clonotype occurred a few times. The chain has TRBV28 and TRBJ1-5, with TRBD1 as a possible D gene (6 bases). In germline, CDR1 is MDHEN, CDR2 SYDVKM. This CDR3 spans 14 amino acids. V lost 5 bases to trimming and J lost 8 bases, with 16 bases between them. In DNA form, the CDR3 reads TGTGCCAGCAGTCTCATACAGGGTTCCAAGCCCCAGCATTTT. Its translation is CASSLIQGSKPQHF.

This clonotype appeared a few times. The chain uses TRBV7-2 and TRBJ2-7; 12 bases fit TRBD2. V gave up 5 bases and J gave up 6 bases; unmatched junction bases: 17. The V gene's germline CDR1 is SGHTA and CDR2 FQGNSA. The CDR3 loop spans 18 amino acids. DNA of the CDR3: TGTGCCAGCAGCCATCACCTTGCCCCTAGCGGGAGGGCCGCCGAGCAGTACTTC. Translation: CASSHHLAPSGRAAEQYF.

V gene TRBV19 combines with J gene TRBJ2-1; no reliable D call. V lost 3 bases and J 3 bases, leaving 6 bases between the germline ends. Per germline, CDR1 LNHDA and CDR2 SQIVND (reference sequence). CDR3 size: 13 residues. The CDR3 region has the DNA TGTGCCAGTAGTATCGGCAACTACAATGAGCAGTTCTTC. This encodes CASSIGNYNEQFF.

The sample holds one count of this clonotype. The chain uses TRBV5-6 and TRBJ1-6; D possibly corresponds to TRBD1 (5 bases). The length of the CDR3 is 18 residues. V was shortened by 6 bases and J by 2 bases, with 21 bases between the two germline ends. The V gene's germline CDR1 is SGHDT and CDR2 YYEEEE. In DNA, the CDR3 is TGTGCCAGCACCCGGTCGCAATCCCAGGGTCCCTATAATTCACCCCTCCACTTT. Protein sequence: CASTRSQSQGPYNSPLHF.

V usage is TRBV5-1 and J usage is TRBJ2-1; the match to TRBD2 covers 13 bases. Germline values: CDR1 SGHRS, CDR2 YFSETQ. The J segment lost 6 bases and the V segment lost 0 bases, leaving 3 bases of the junction unmatched. The CDR3 runs to 16 residues. For the CDR3, the DNA is TGCGCCAGCAGCTTGGCCACTAGCGGGAGGGCCAATGAGCAGTTCTTC. Its translation: CASSLATSGRANEQFF.

The chain carries TRBV27 and TRBJ2-7; 7 bases are shared with TRBD1. Trimming at V came to 5 bases and at J to 0 bases, leaving 13 bases not matched to a gene. Germline CDR1 and CDR2: MNHEY and SMNVEV (reference sequence). This CDR3 region has 17 residues. As DNA, the CDR3 is TGTGCCAGCAGTGGACCCCAGGGACAGAGGTCCTCCTACGAGCAGTACTTC. Protein sequence: CASSGPQGQRSSYEQYF.